These T cell receptor beta chains were read from a single sample in a study of technical replicates of blood from a handful of donors. TCRdb keeps only in-frame clones here, not all; method: immunoSEQ multiplex PCR. The table records roughly 70,000 clones, 94% of them present only once. Input material: T cells isolated from PBMCs. The receptors originated from a human donor in good health. Each CDR3 is given without its conserved first and last residue. Fields, in order: V gene, J gene, clone size, CDR3 protein. The size entry is marked missing in some rows and otherwise reads once, few, many or a size class.

TRBV7-2	TRBJ2-7	NA	ASSLVLGQGVNEQY
TRBV6-1	TRBJ1-1	NA	GGRGTEAF
TRBV28	TRBJ2-7	NA	ASSYLALYEQY
TRBV7-2	TRBJ1-1	NA	ASSPHGGTNTEAF
TRBV7-2	TRBJ2-7	NA	ASSRTTASYEQY
TRBV30	TRBJ2-7	NA	AWSRGQGENYYEQY
TRBV4-1	TRBJ1-1	NA	ASSHPGLAEAF
TRBV7-2	TRBJ2-1	once	ASSLARVGDNEQF
TRBV30	TRBJ2-2	NA	AWSEGLAGTGELF
TRBV19	TRBJ2-1	once	ASSIHSLPYNEQF
TRBV9	TRBJ1-4	NA	ASSVGGGADEKLF
TRBV28	TRBJ2-7	few	ASSLAGTYEQY
TRBV27	TRBJ2-1	NA	ASSLSAGEIYNEQF
TRBV2	TRBJ2-7	NA	ASSELGAGYEQY
TRBV7-9	TRBJ1-1	NA	ASSLAGNTEAF
TRBV10-3	TRBJ2-5	NA	AISEISGREETQY
TRBV18	TRBJ1-5	NA	ASSPGGRDQPQH